This TCR beta chain originates from a study of T cells in Graves' hyperthyroidism and ophthalmopathy. Overall study: Peripheral blood specimens were obtained at initial diagnosis, prior to any treatment.

Germline V gives CDR1 GTSNPN, CDR2 SVGIG (reference sequence). The J segment lost 2 bases and the V segment lost 2 bases, leaving 15 bases of the junction unmatched. The CDR3 has 18 residues. This clonotype was observed a few times. Clinical symptoms, serum thyroxine and TRAb, thyroid ultrasound and orbital computed tomography together formed the diagnostic basis. RNA transcripts yielded amplified TCR beta CDR3 regions. Using the HTBI primer set, a first-round RT-PCR was run on the TCR CDR3. TCRdb reprocessed the multiplex PCR reads with MiXCR, giving one entry per CDR3 protein. The sample records more than 350,000 distinct CDR3 sequences, approximately 14% being singletons.

The origin of this receptor is a woman aged 30 to 39 with Graves' ophthalmopathy. Sequencing was carried out using blood. The V call is TRBV30, the J call TRBJ1-5, with 7 bases identical to TRBD1. DNA for the CDR3: TGTGCCTGGAGTACAGCGGACAGTAGACAGGGAGGCAATCAGCCCCAGCATTTT. The encoded protein is CAWSTADSRQGGNQPQHF. The whole variable domain, remainder taken from reference TRBV30 and TRBJ1-5, is SQTIHQWPATLVQPVGSPLSLECTVEGTSNPNLYWYRQAAGRGLQLLFYSVGIGQISSEVPQNLSASRPQDRQFILSSKKLLLSDSGFYLCAWSTADSRQGGNQPQHFGDGTRLSIL.